This T cell receptor beta chain was sequenced for a study of chemoradiotherapy in HPV16-positive cancers. The overall study: Functional T-cell assays on a couple of HPV16-positive patients' cells defined candidate HPV-specific clones and common TCR motifs. Study-wide points: Only two HPV16-positive patients supplied the functional HPV-specificity definition. In HPV16-positive patients, HPV-responsive T-cell expansion tracked better recurrence-free survival.

Produced via immunoSEQ multiplex PCR; TCRdb's table is partial and in-frame only. The sample lists roughly 5,200 clones, 60% to 85% occurring once. CDR1 is SGHTA and CDR2 is FQGNSA in the germline V gene. V lost 4 bases, J lost 5 bases, and 9 bases lay in between. The CDR3 sequence is 13 residues long. In the case of this clone: The target antigen is unknown.

The rearrangement uses TRBV7-2 and TRBJ2-1; no definite D call. Source: tumor tissue, taken from a patient who underwent chemoradiotherapy. This TCR was sampled from a human donor with HPV-associated anogenital cancer. The CDR3 DNA follows: TGTGCCAGCAGCTCCTACTTGAACAATGAGCAGTTCTTC. It specifies CASSSYLNNEQFF.